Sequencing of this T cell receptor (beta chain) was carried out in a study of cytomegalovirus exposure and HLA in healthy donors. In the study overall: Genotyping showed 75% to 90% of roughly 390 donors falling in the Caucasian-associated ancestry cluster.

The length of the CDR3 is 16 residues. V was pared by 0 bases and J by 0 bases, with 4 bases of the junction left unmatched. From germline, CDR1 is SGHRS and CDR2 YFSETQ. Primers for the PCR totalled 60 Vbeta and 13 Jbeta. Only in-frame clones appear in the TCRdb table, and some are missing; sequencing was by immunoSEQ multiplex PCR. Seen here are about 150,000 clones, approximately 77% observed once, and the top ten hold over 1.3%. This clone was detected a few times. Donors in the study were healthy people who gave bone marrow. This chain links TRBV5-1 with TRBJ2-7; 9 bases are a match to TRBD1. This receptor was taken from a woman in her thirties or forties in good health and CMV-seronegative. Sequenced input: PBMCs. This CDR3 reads CASSLAGTGSSYEQYF. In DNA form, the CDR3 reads TGCGCCAGCAGCTTGGCCGGGACAGGGAGCTCCTACGAGCAGTACTTC.